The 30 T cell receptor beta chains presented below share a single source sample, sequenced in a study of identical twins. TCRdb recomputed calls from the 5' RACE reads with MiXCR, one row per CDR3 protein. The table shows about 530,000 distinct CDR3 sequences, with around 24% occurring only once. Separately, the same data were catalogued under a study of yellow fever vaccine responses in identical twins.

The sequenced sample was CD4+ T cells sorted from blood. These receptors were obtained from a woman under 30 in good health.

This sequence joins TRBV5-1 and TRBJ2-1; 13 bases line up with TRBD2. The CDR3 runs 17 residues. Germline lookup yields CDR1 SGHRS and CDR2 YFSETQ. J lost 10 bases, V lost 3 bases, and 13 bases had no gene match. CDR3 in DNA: TGCGCCAGCAGCTCGGCGCAGTGGACTAGCGGGAGTGGGGAGCAGTTCTTC. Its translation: CASSSAQWTSGSGEQFF.

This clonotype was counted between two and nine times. CDR3 region: CASSIGTVNEQFF. The CDR3 DNA sequence: TGTGCCAGTAGTATAGGGACCGTAAATGAGCAGTTCTTC. This chain links TRBV19 with TRBJ2-1; no definite D call. The CDR3 runs to 13 residues. V shed 1 base and J shed 7 bases, with 8 bases lying between them. Germline CDR1 reads LNHDA; CDR2 reads SQIVND (reference sequence).

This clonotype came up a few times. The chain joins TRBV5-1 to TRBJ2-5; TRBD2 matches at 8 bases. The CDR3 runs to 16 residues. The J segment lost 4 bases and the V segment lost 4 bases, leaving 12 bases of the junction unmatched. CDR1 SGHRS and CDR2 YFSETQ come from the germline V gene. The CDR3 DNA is TGCGCCAGCAGCACGACTTACCTTAGCGGGACAGAGACCCAGTACTTC. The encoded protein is CASSTTYLSGTETQYF. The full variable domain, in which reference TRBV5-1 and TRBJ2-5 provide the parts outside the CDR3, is KAGVTQTPRYLIKTRGQQVTLSCSPISGHRSVSWYQQTPGQGLQFLFEYFSETQRNKGNFPGRFSGRQFSNSRSEMNVSTLELGDSALYLCASSTTYLSGTETQYFGPGTRLLVL.

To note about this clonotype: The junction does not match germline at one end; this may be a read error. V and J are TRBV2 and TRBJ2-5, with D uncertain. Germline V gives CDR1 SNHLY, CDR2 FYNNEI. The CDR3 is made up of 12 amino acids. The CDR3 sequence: CASSGPGLLHTF. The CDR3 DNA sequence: TGTGCCAGCAGTGGGCCAGGCCTCCTCCATACTTTC.

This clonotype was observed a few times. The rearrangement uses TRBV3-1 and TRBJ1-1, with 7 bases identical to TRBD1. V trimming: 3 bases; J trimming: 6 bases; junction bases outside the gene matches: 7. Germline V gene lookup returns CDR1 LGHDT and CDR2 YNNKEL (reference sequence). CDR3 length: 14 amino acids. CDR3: CASSQAQGKAEAFF. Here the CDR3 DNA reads TGTGCCAGCAGCCAGGCACAGGGGAAGGCTGAAGCTTTCTTT. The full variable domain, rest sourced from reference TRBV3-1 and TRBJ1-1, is DTAVSQTPKYLVTQMGNDKSIKCEQNLGHDTMYWYKQDSKKFLKIMFSYNNKELIINETVPNRFSPKSPDKAHLNLHINSLELGDSAVYFCASSQAQGKAEAFFGQGTRLTVV.

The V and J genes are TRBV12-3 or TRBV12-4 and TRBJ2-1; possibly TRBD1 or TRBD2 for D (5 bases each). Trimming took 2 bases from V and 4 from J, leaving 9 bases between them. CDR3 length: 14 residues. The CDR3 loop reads CASSLHGGYNEQFF. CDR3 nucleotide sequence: TGTGCCAGCAGTTTACATGGGGGTTACAATGAGCAGTTCTTC.

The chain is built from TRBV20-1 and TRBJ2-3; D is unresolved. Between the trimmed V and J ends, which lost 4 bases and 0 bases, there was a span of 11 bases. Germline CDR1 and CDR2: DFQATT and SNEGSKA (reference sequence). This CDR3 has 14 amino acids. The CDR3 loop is CSATDLASTDTQYF. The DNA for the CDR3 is TGCAGTGCTACAGACTTGGCTAGCACAGATACGCAGTATTTT.

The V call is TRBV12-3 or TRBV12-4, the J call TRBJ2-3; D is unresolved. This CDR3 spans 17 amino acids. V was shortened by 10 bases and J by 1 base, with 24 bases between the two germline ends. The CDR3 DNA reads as TGTGCCATCTGTTCCCGGACCATCACCGAGGGCACAGATACGCAGTATTTT. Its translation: CAICSRTITEGTDTQYF.

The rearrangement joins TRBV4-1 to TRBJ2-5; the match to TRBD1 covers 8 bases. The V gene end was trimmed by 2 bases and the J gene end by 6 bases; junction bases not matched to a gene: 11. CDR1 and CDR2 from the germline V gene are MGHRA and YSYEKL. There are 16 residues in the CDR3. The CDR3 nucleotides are TGCGCCAGCAGCCAAAGTTTCGGACAGGGCGAGAAGACCCAGTACTTC. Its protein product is CASSQSFGQGEKTQYF.

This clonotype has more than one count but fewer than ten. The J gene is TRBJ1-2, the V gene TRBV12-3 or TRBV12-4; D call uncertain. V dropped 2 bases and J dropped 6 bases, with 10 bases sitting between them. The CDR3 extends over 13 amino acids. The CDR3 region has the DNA TGTGCCAGCAGTTTATCAGGACGAGATGGCTACACCTTC. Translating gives CASSLSGRDGYTF.

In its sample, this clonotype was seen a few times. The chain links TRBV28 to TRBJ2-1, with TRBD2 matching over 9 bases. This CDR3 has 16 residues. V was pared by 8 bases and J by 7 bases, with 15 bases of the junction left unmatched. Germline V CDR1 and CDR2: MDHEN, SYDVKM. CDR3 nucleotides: TGTGCCAGCGTACAAGGGGGTAGCGGGAGTAGGAATGAGCAGTTCTTC. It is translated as CASVQGGSGSRNEQFF.

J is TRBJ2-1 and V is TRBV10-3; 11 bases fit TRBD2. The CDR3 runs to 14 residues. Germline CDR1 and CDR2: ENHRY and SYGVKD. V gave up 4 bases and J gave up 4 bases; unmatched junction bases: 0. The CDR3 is CAISGLAGYNEQFF. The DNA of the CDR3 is TGTGCCATCAGTGGACTAGCGGGGTACAATGAGCAGTTCTTC.

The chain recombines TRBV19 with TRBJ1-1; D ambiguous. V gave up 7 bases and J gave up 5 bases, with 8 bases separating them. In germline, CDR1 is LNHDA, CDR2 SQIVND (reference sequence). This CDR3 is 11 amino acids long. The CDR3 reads CASKARTEAFF. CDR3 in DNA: TGTGCCAGTAAGGCAAGGACTGAAGCTTTCTTT.

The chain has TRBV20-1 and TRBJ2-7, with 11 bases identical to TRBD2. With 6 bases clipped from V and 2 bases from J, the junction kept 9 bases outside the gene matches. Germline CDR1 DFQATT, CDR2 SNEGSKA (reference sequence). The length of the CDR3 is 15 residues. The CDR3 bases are TGCAGTGCAGGTACTAGCGGGAGCCCCCCCTACGAGCAGTACTTC. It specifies CSAGTSGSPPYEQYF.

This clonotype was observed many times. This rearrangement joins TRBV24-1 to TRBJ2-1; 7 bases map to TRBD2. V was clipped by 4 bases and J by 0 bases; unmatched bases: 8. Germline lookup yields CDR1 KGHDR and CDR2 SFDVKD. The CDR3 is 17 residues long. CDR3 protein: CATSETTGGLSYNEQFF. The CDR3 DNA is TGTGCCACCAGTGAAACCACGGGAGGACTCTCCTACAATGAGCAGTTCTTC.

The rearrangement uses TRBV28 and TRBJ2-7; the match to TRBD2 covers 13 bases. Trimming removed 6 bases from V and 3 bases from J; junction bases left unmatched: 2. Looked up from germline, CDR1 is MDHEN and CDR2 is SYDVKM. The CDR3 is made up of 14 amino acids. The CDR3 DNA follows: TGTGCCAGCAGCCGACTAGCGGGAGGCTACGAGCAGTACTTC. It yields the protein CASSRLAGGYEQYF.

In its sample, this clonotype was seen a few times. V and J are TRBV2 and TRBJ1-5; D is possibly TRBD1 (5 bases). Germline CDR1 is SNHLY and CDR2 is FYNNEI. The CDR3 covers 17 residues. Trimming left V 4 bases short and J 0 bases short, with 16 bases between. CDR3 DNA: TGTGCCAGCAGTGGTTCAGGGCGTTCTTATAGCAATCAGCCCCAGCATTTT. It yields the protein CASSGSGRSYSNQPQHF.

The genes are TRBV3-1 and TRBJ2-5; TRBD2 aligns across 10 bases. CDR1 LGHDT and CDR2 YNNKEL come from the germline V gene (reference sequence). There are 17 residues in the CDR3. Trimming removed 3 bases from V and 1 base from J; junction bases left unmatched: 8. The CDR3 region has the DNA TGTGCCAGCAGCCAGGCTAGCGGGGGCGCCTTCCAAGAGACCCAGTACTTC. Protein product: CASSQASGGAFQETQYF.

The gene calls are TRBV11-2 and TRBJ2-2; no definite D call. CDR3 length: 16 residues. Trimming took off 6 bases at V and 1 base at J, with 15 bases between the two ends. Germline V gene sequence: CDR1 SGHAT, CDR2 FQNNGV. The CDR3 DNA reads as TGTGCCAGCAGACCTAAGCTGCACTTGAACACCGGGGAGCTGTTTTTT. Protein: CASRPKLHLNTGELFF.

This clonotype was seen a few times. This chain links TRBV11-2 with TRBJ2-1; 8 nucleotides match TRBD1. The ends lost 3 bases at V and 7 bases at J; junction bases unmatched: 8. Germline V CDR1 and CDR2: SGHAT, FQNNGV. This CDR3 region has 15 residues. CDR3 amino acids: CASSFRQGSMNEQFF. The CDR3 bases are TGTGCCAGCAGCTTCCGACAGGGGAGTATGAATGAGCAGTTCTTC.

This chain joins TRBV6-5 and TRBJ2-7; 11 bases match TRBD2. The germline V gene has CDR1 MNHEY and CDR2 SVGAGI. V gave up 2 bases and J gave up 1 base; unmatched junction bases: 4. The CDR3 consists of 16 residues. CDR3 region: CASSYLTSGRSYEQYF. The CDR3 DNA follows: TGTGCCAGCAGTTACCTAACTAGCGGGAGATCCTACGAGCAGTACTTC.

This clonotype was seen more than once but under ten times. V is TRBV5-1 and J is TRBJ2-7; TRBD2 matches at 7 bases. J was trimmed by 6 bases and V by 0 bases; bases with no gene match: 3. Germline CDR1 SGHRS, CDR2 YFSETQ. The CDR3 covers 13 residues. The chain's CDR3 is CASSLGWGGEQYV. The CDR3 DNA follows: TGCGCCAGCAGCTTGGGATGGGGGGGCGAGCAGTACGTC.

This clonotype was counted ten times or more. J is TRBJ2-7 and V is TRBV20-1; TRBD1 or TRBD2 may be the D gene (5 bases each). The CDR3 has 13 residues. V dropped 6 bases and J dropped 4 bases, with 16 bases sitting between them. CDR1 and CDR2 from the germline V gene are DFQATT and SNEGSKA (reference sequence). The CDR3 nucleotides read TGCAGTGCCTCCCCGGGACCTGGGTACGAGCAGTACTTC. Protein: CSASPGPGYEQYF.

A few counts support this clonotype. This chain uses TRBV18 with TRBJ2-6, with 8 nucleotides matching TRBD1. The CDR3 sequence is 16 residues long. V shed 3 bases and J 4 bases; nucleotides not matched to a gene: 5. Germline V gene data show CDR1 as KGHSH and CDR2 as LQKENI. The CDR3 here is CASSPQGARGANVLTF. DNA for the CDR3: TGTGCCAGCTCACCCCAGGGGGCGCGGGGGGCCAACGTCCTGACTTTC.

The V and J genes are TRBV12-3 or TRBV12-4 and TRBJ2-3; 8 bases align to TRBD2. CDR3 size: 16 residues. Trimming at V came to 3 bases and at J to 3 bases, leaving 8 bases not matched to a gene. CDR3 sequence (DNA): TGTGCCAGCAGTTTCGCCGGGAGGGCCGGGACAGATACGCAGTATTTT. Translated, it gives CASSFAGRAGTDTQYF.

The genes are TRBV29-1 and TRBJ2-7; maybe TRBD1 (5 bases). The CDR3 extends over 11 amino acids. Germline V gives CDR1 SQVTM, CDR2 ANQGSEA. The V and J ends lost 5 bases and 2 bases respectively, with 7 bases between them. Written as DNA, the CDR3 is TGCAGCGTTAAACAGGCCTACGAGCAGTACTTC. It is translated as CSVKQAYEQYF.

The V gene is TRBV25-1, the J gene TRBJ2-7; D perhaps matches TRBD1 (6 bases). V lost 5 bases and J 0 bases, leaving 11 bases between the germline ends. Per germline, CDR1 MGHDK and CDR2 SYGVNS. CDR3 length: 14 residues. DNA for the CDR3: TGTGCCAGCAGTTCACAGACAGGCTCCTACGAGCAGTACTTC. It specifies CASSSQTGSYEQYF.

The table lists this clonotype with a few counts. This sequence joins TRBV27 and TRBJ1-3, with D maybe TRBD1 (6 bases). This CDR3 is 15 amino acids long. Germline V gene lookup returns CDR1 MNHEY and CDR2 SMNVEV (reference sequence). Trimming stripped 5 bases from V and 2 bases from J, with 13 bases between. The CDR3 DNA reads TGTGCCAGCAGTCCATGGGCAGGGGCTGGAAACACCATATATTTT. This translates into CASSPWAGAGNTIYF.

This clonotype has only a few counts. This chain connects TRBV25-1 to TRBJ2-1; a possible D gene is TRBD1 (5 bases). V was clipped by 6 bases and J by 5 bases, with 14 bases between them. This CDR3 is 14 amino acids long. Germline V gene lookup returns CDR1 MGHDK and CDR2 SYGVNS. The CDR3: CASRGQGTNNEQFF. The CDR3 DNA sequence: TGTGCCAGCAGGGGCCAGGGTACTAACAATGAGCAGTTCTTC.

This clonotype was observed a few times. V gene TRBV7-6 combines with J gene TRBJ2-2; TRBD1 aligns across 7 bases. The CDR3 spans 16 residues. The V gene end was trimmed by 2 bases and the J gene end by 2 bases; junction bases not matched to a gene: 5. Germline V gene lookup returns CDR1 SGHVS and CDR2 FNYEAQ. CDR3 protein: CASSLLGTVNTGELFF. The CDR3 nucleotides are TGTGCCAGCAGCTTACTTGGGACAGTAAACACCGGGGAGCTGTTTTTT.